This T cell receptor beta chain was captured by sequencing in a study of CD8 T cells in Susac syndrome (dated by TCRdb to between 2017 and 2020). Broadly, across the study: Of the Susac syndrome patients who were sequenced, 8 or 9 were in clinical remission while six had clinically active disease. At blood withdrawal, Susac syndrome patients were either therapy-naive, taking corticosteroids (in some cases with IVIg as well), or taking IVIg alone. The study used repertoire sequencing to test whether antigen drove CD8+ T cell activation and differentiation in Susac syndrome. Here is what the overall study found, with its caveats: The CD4+ T cell repertoire of patients with Susac syndrome showed no detectable clonal expansion. The number of individuals in the TCR sequencing and HLA analysis was acknowledged as relatively small.

Peripheral blood CD8+ and CD4+ T cells from healthy donors, Susac syndrome patients and multiple sclerosis patients were profiled using high-throughput TCR beta sequencing. The Susac syndrome patients fulfilled recently defined diagnostic criteria for definite or probable disease. Bulk CD8+ and CD4+ T cells were purified magnetically by negative isolation, whereas CD8+ TEMRA cells were enriched by FACS. Blood was drawn into EDTA tubes, processed within 24 hours, and PBMCs were isolated by density gradient centrifugation. PBMCs intended for TCR sequencing were frozen in liquid nitrogen and were later thawed in a 37 degrees C water bath. A purity of at least 90% was achieved for sorted or isolated CD4+, CD8+ and CD8+ TEMRA cells. A word on this clonotype: This receptor's antigen is unknown. Nothing much larger sits one base from this clone, and base qualities are not available.

The CDR3 runs 14 residues from the cysteine to the phenylalanine. Only the CDR3 DNA is retained, 42 bases long and in frame from the first base. The germline V gene gives CDR1 as MDHEN and CDR2 as SYDVKM. V drops 8 bases and J drops 1 base, leaving 15 bases in between. RNA was extracted using the RNeasy kit, and about 0.5 to 1 ug of the RNA was reverse transcribed with random hexamers. The immunoSEQ multiplex PCR assay, covering 54 Vbeta and 13 Jbeta segments, was used to amplify TCR beta CDR3 regions. To correct PCR amplification bias, a synthetic template baseline was used for both primer optimization and computational correction. On the authors' methods: Reads were annotated to V, D and J genes according to IMGT and were analyzed with immunoSEQ Analyzer, with only productive sequences retained. Clonality was calculated as one minus the Shannon entropy normalized by log2 of the number of productive unique sequences. For each patient and control, public and private clones were evaluated within the 100 most prevalent clones. Clones were defined as Susac-specific if absent from the healthy and MS cohorts, from 1052 published viral clones and from other ImmuneACCESS disease sequences. The public reads were run again by TCRdb, first through fastp at Q25 and then through MiXCR, and only productive beta chains were kept. For every CDR3 protein sequence, its rows merge into one entry that carries the most common genes and DNA. TCRdb, not the authors, supplied the V and J calls. This sample comprises about 150,000 distinct CDR3 sequences, 90% to 96% of them detected only once. The top ten clones comprise 0.065% to 0.095% of the sample.

Specimen: CD4+ T cells from PBMCs. The sequence is built from TRBV28 and TRBJ2-7; the D region possibly corresponds to TRBD1 (6 bases align). This clonotype originated in a human donor with Susac syndrome. DNA sequence: TGTGCCAGCGTACCCCTAGGACAGTCCTACGAGCAGTACTTC. This translates into CASVPLGQSYEQYF. Beyond the CDR3, the reference TRBV28 and TRBJ2-7 genes provide the residues; the full variable domain reads: DVKVTQSSRYLVKRTGEKVFLECVQDMDHENMFWYRQDPGLGLRLIYFSYDVKMKEKGDIPEGYSVSREKKERFSLILESASTNQTSMYLCASVPLGQSYEQYFGPGTRLTVT.